Following are 13 T cell receptor beta chains from one sample sequenced in a study of blood T cell repertoires in COVID-19. Data came from immunoSEQ multiplex PCR; TCRdb stores just in-frame clones and leaves some out. This table holds 20,000 to 25,000 clones, 80% to 95% found once. The sample taken for sequencing was peripheral blood. The receptors here all came from a woman in her 70s with active COVID-19.

This chain connects TRBV19 to TRBJ1-3, with 7 bases lining up with TRBD1. Germline V lookup: CDR1 LNHDA, CDR2 SQIVND (reference sequence). This CDR3 spans 17 amino acids. The V segment lost 5 bases and the J segment 1 base; nucleotides outside the gene matches: 11. CDR3 loop: CASSVGGQLLSGNTIYF. DNA for the CDR3: TGTGCCAGTAGTGTGGGGGGACAGCTCTTATCTGGAAACACCATATATTTT.

J is TRBJ2-4 and V is TRBV19, with D possibly TRBD2 on 8 matching bases. Germline values: CDR1 LNHDA, CDR2 SQIVND (reference sequence). With 7 bases removed from V and 6 bases from J, the gap between germline ends came to 16 bases. The CDR3 contains 14 residues. The CDR3 nucleotides are TGTGCCAGTACCACGGGAGGGGGCCCAAACATTCAGTACTTC. Its translation: CASTTGGGPNIQYF.

In its sample, this clone was seen once. The rearrangement uses TRBV19 and TRBJ1-5, with TRBD1 identical over 8 bases. CDR3 size: 16 residues. Trimming at V came to 5 bases and at J to 4 bases, leaving 10 bases not matched to a gene. Germline CDR1 LNHDA, CDR2 SQIVND (reference sequence). The CDR3 DNA is TGTGCCAGTAGTCCAGGGACAGGCGGTCGGAATCAGCCCCAGCATTTT. Its protein is CASSPGTGGRNQPQHF.

The chain carries TRBV6-5 and TRBJ1-6; no clear D. CDR3 length equals 15 residues. Germline V gene data show CDR1 as MNHEY and CDR2 as SVGAGI. V lost 2 bases, J lost 4 bases, and 9 bases lay in between. This CDR3 is CASSYAGDYNSPLHF. In nucleotides, the CDR3 is TGTGCCAGCAGTTACGCCGGGGATTATAATTCACCCCTCCACTTT.

This clone was counted a single time. CDR3 protein: CASSFRGRANEAFF. The CDR3 nucleotides are TGTGCCAGCAGCTTCAGGGGCAGGGCTAATGAAGCTTTCTTT. V usage is TRBV5-4 and J usage is TRBJ1-1, with a weak D call TRBD1 (6 bases). Germline V gene lookup returns CDR1 SGHNT and CDR2 YYREEE (reference sequence). The CDR3 consists of 14 residues. Trimming shortened V by 2 bases and J by 7 bases, and 15 bases separated the two germline ends.

V is TRBV6-5 and J is TRBJ1-5, with a weak D call TRBD1 (6 bases). The CDR3 contains 14 residues. V lost 6 bases to trimming and J lost 4 bases, with 13 bases between them. CDR1 and CDR2 from the germline V gene are MNHEY and SVGAGI. The CDR3 bases are TGTGCCAGCAGACTACAGGGTTTGAATCAGCCCCAGCATTTT. Translating gives CASRLQGLNQPQHF.

The V gene is TRBV10-3, the J gene TRBJ1-1; tentatively, D is TRBD1 (5 bases). Germline V gene data show CDR1 as ENHRY and CDR2 as SYGVKD. Trimming removed 3 bases at V and 5 bases at J, with 16 bases between. This CDR3 has 15 amino acids. The CDR3 nucleotides read TGTGCCATCAGTGACCCGCAGGGTCTTGGGACTGAAGCTTTCTTT. Amino acid sequence: CAISDPQGLGTEAFF.

This chain connects TRBV7-3 to TRBJ2-7; the match to TRBD2 covers 9 bases. The trim removed 5 bases at V and 3 bases at J, leaving 11 bases unmatched. Germline CDR1 SGHTA, CDR2 FQGTGA. The CDR3 sequence is 16 residues long. In nucleotides, the CDR3 is TGTGCCAGCAGCCCCTCAGGCGGGAGGGCCCACTACGAGCAGTACTTC. It is translated as CASSPSGGRAHYEQYF.

Turning to this clone: The same CDR3 also results from other DNA sequences found in this sample. The chain combines TRBV7-8 with TRBJ1-1; 9 nucleotides align to TRBD1. J gave up 8 bases and V 3 bases, and 1 base lay outside the gene matches. This CDR3 has 12 residues. Germline lookup yields CDR1 SGHVS and CDR2 FQNEAQ. CDR3: CASSLGQGEAFF. Here the CDR3 DNA reads TGTGCCAGCAGCTTGGGACAGGGAGAAGCTTTCTTT.

This sequence joins TRBV5-4 and TRBJ2-3, with 12 bases lining up with TRBD2. The V gene's germline CDR1 is SGHNT and CDR2 YYREEE (reference sequence). This CDR3 has 16 amino acids. Trimming removed 4 bases from V and 1 base from J; junction bases left unmatched: 4. The CDR3 is CASSPPSGGGTDTQYF. The DNA of the CDR3 is TGTGCCAGCAGCCCCCCTAGCGGGGGGGGCACAGATACGCAGTATTTT.

The chain is built from TRBV7-3 and TRBJ1-1; possibly TRBD1 for D (5 bases). The germline V gene encodes CDR1 SGHTA and CDR2 FQGTGA. This CDR3 contains 13 residues. V lost 5 bases, J lost 5 bases, and 12 bases lay in between. In DNA form, the CDR3 reads TGTGCCAGCAGCCCAGGGTACCCGACTGAAGCTTTCTTT. Translating it yields CASSPGYPTEAFF.

J is TRBJ1-5 and V is TRBV6-1; D is uncertain. The V gene lost 3 bases and the J gene lost 5 bases, with 20 bases spanning the gap. The CDR3 is 17 residues long. Per germline, CDR1 MNHNS and CDR2 SASEGT. The CDR3 DNA reads TGTGCCAGCAGTGACCTAGATAAGATTGGATTTTATCAGCCCCAGCATTTT. It encodes CASSDLDKIGFYQPQHF.

The rearrangement uses TRBV11-2 and TRBJ1-6; no clear D. Trimming stripped 0 bases from V and 10 bases from J, with 7 bases between. The germline V gene has CDR1 SGHAT and CDR2 FQNNGV. The CDR3 extends over 13 amino acids. In DNA, the CDR3 is TGTGCCAGCAGCTTAGATATAATCTCACCCCTCCACTTT. This translates into CASSLDIISPLHF.